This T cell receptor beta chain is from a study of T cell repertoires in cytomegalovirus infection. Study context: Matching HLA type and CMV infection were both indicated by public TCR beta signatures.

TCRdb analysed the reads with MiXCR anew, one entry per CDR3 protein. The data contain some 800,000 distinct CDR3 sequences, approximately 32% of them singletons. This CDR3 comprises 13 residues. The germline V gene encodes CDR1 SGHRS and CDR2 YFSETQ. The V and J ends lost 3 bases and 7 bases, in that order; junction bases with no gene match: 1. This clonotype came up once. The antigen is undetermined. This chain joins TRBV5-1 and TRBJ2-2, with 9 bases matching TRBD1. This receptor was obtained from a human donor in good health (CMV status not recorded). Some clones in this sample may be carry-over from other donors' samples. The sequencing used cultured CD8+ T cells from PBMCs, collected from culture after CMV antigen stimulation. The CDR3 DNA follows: TGCGCCAGCAGCTACAGGGGGCTCGGGGAGCTGTTTTTT. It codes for CASSYRGLGELFF.